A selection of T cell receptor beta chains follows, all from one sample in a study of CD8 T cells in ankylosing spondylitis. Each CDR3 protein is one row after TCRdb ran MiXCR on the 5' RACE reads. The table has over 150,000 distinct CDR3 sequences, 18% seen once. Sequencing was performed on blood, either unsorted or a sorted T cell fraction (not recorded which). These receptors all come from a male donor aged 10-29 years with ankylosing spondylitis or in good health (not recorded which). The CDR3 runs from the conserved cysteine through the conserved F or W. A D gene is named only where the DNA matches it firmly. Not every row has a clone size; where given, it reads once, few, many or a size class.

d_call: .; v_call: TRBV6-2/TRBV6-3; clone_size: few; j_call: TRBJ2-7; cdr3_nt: TGTGCCAGCAGTTACCACCGAGAGGGGAACTCCTACGAGCAGTACTTC; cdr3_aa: CASSYHREGNSYEQYF
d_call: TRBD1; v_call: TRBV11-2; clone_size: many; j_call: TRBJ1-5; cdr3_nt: TGTGCCAGCAGCTTATTAGGCGGGACAGGAATCCTGCCCCAGCATTTT; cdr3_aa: CASSLLGGTGILPQHF
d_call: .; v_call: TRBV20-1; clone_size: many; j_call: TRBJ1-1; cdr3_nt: TGCAGTGCAAAGGACAGTGGTTTTTTAGCTTTCTTT; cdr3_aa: CSAKDSGFLAFF
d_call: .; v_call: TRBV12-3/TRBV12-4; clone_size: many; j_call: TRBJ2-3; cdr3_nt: TGTGCCAGCAGTTTAAATACGGGGGCAGATACGCAGTATTTT; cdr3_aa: CASSLNTGADTQYF
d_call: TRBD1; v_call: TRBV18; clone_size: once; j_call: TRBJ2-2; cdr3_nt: TGTGCCAGCTCACGAGCCGGGACAGGGGTGAACACCGGGGAGCTGTTTTTT; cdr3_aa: CASSRAGTGVNTGELFF
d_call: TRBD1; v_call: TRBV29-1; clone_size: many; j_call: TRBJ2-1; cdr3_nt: TGCAGCGTTGATGGGGACAGATACAATGAGCAGTTCTTC; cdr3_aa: CSVDGDRYNEQFF
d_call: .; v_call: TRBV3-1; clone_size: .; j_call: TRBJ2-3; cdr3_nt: TGTGCCAGCAGCCAAGGAGCGGGTATTACGCAGTATTTT; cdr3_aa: CASSQGAGITQYF
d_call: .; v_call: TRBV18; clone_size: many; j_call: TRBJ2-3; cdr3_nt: TGTGCCAGCTCACCACCGGAACATCCTAGCACAGATACGCAGTATTTT; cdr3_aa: CASSPPEHPSTDTQYF
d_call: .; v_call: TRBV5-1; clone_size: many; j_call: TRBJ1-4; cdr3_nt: TGCGCCAGCAGCTTGGGTACAGGGCAATGGAATGAAAAACTGTTTTTT; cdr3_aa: CASSLGTGQWNEKLFF
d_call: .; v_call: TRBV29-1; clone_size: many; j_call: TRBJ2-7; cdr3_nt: TGCAGCGTCCCGGGGGTCTACGAGCAGTACTTC; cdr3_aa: CSVPGVYEQYF
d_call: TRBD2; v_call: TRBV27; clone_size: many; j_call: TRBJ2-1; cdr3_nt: TGTGCCAGCAGTTTGTTGGGAGGGGACTACAATGAGCAGTTCTTC; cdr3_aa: CASSLLGGDYNEQFF
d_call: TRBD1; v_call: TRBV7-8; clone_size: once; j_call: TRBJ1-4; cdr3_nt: TGTGCCAGCAGCTTAGTCCGGGACAGGAGGGAAAAACTGTTTTTT; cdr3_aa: CASSLVRDRREKLFF
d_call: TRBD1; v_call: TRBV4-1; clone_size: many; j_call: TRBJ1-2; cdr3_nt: TGCGCCAGCAGCCAAGTAGCGGACAGGGACCCCCCGGAAGGCTACACCTTC; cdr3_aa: CASSQVADRDPPEGYTF
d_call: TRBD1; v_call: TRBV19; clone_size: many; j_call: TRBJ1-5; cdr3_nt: TGTGCCAGTAGTATAGTTTCGACAGGGAACAATCAGCCCCAGCATTTT; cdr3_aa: CASSIVSTGNNQPQHF
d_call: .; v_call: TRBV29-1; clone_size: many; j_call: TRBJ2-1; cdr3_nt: TGCAGCGTTGAAGTTCACGGGACGTGGAATGAGCAGTTCTTC; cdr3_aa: CSVEVHGTWNEQFF
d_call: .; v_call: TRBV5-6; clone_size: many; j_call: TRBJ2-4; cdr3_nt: TGTGCCAGCAGGGAAGGGCCCGAACTAGCCAAAAACATTCAGTACTTC; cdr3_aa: CASREGPELAKNIQYF
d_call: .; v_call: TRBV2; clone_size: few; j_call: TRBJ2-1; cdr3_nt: TGTGCCAGCACCACCGGGACAGAGCAGTTCTTC; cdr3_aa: CASTTGTEQFF
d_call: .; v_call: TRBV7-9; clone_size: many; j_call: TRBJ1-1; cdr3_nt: TGTGCCAGCAGCCCCGGGGGCAACCCCCAGGCTTTCTTT; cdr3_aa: CASSPGGNPQAFF
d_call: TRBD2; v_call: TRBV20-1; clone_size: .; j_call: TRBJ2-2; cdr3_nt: TGCAGTGCTAGAGATCTAGAGACTAGCACTACCGGGGAGCTGTTTTTT; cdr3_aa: CSARDLETSTTGELFF
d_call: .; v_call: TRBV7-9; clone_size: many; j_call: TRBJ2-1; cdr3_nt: TGTGCCAGCAGCTACGGAAGGGGATGGATCAGCTCCTACAATGAGCAGTTCTTC; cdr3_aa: CASSYGRGWISSYNEQFF
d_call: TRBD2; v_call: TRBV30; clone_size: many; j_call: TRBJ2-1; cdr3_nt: TGTGCCTGGTCTCTAGCGGGGGCGGGGGGTGAGCAGTTCTTC; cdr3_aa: CAWSLAGAGGEQFF
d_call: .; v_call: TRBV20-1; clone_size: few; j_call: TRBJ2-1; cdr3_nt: TGCAGTGCCCCCTATCGTATGGCGGCCACAAACAATGAGCAGTTCTTC; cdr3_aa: CSAPYRMAATNNEQFF
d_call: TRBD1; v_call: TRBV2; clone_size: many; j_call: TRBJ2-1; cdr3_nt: TGTGCCAGCAGTGCCCGACAGGGCAATGAGCAGTTCTTC; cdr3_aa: CASSARQGNEQFF
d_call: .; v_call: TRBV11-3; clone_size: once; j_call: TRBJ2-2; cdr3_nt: TGTGCCAGCAGCTTAGGAGGGGCGCCCGGGGAGCTGTTTTTT; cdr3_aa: CASSLGGAPGELFF
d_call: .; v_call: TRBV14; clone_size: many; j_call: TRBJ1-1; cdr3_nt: TGTGCCAGCAGCCGCGCCGGAGGTTGGGGCACTGAAGCTTTCTTT; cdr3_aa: CASSRAGGWGTEAFF
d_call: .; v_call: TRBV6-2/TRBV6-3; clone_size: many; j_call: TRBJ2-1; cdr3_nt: TGTGCCAGCAGCCCCACTCTAGCGAACAATGAGCAGTTCTTC; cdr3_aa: CASSPTLANNEQFF
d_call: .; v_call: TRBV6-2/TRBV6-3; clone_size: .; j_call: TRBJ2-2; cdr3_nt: TGTGCCAGCAGCCCAGGCCCCGGGGAGCTGTTTTTT; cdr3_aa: CASSPGPGELFF
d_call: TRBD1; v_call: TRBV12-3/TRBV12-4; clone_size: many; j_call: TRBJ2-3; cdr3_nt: TGTGCCAGCAGTCCCGGGACAGTGGGAGATACGCAGTATTTT; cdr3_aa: CASSPGTVGDTQYF
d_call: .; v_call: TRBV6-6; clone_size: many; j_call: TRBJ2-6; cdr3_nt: TGTGCCAGCAGTTACTGGGACTTAAACTCTGGGGCCAACGTCCTGACTTTC; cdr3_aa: CASSYWDLNSGANVLTF
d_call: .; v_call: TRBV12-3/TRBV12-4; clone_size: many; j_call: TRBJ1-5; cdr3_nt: TGTGCCAGCAGCCTGGACAGTCTCAATCAGCCCCAGCATTTT; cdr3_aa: CASSLDSLNQPQHF
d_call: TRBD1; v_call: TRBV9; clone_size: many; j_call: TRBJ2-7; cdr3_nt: TGTGCCAGCAGCGTACCCGCAAGGGACAGGGAAGGAGAGCAGTACTTC; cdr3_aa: CASSVPARDREGEQYF
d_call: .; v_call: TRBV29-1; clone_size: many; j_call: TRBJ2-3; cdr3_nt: TGCAGCGTTGAAGTCAACTGGGCAAATACGCAGTATTTT; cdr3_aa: CSVEVNWANTQYF